These 9 T cell receptor beta chains were all obtained from the same sample, sequenced in a study of cytomegalovirus exposure and HLA in healthy donors. The study ran its PCR with 60 Vbeta and 13 Jbeta primers. The assay was immunoSEQ multiplex PCR, and TCRdb's table has in-frame clones only and misses some. The table lists about 210,000 clones, 60% to 80% of them singletons, with less than 2% in the top ten. The material sequenced was PBMCs. All receptors derive from a male donor in good health and CMV-seronegative.

This clone was observed a single time. V is TRBV19 and J is TRBJ1-4; D remains ambiguous. The CDR3 is 16 amino acids. Looked up from germline, CDR1 is LNHDA and CDR2 is SQIVND (reference sequence). V dropped 4 bases and J dropped 0 bases, with 12 bases sitting between them. CDR3 residues: CASSRPPTTTNEKLFF. CDR3 nucleotides: TGTGCCAGTAGTAGACCACCGACAACAACTAATGAAAAACTGTTTTTT.

As DNA, the CDR3 is TGTGCCAGCAGTGAGGGACAGACCTACGAGCAGTACTTC. The encoded protein is CASSEGQTYEQYF. This chain links TRBV6-1 with TRBJ2-7; TRBD1 matches at 7 bases. CDR3 length: 13 residues. Germline CDR1 reads MNHNS; CDR2 reads SASEGT. The junction had 1 base not matched to a gene; V was cut back by 3 bases and J by 2 bases.

The chain employs TRBV7-9 and TRBJ2-3; D may be TRBD2 (6 bases). The germline V gene has CDR1 SEHNR and CDR2 FQNEAQ (reference sequence). Trimming removed 1 base from V and 2 bases from J, with 16 bases in between. The length of the CDR3 is 17 residues. In DNA form, the CDR3 reads TGTGCCAGCAGCTTAGTTCGGACTATTCCGTCCACAGATACGCAGTATTTT. It encodes CASSLVRTIPSTDTQYF.

The chain has TRBV18 and TRBJ2-6; 10 nucleotides line up with TRBD1. After removal of 1 base from V and 2 bases from J, the junction contained 5 bases not matched to a gene. The germline CDR1 and CDR2 sequences are KGHSH and LQKENI. The CDR3 is made up of 18 amino acids. The CDR3: CASSPRPGTGAGANVLTF. The CDR3 DNA reads TGTGCCAGCTCACCACGTCCCGGGACAGGGGCTGGGGCCAACGTCCTGACTTTC.

This clone turned up a few times. V is TRBV28 and J is TRBJ1-5; maybe TRBD1 (5 bases). The V end was cut by 7 bases, the J end by 6 bases, with 19 bases between. The CDR3 runs 15 residues. Germline values: CDR1 MDHEN, CDR2 SYDVKM. The CDR3 sequence is CASNPLWQGGQPQHF. The CDR3, as DNA: TGTGCCAGCAACCCGCTCTGGCAGGGAGGTCAGCCCCAGCATTTT.

The sample holds one count of this clone. CDR3 nucleotide sequence: TGTGCCAGCAGTTATAGCGGGGGTTCCTACAATGAGCAGTTCTTC. Residues: CASSYSGGSYNEQFF. The chain has TRBV6-5 and TRBJ2-1; TRBD2 aligns across 9 bases. The junction had 1 base not matched to a gene; V was cut back by 3 bases and J by 1 base. The CDR3 spans 15 residues. Germline CDR1 is MNHEY and CDR2 is SVGAGI.

V usage is TRBV7-9 and J usage is TRBJ1-6, with D perhaps TRBD1 (5 bases). The V end was cut by 0 bases, the J end by 9 bases, with 9 bases between. The germline V gene has CDR1 SEHNR and CDR2 FQNEAQ (reference sequence). The CDR3 consists of 14 residues. CDR3 region: CASSLAGGSSPLHF. The CDR3 DNA sequence: TGTGCCAGCAGCTTAGCCGGGGGGAGTTCACCCCTCCACTTT.

The chain employs TRBV5-1 and TRBJ2-3; D gene unclear. The CDR3 is made up of 15 amino acids. Trimming stripped 3 bases from V and 0 bases from J, with 11 bases between. The germline V gene encodes CDR1 SGHRS and CDR2 YFSETQ. CDR3 coding DNA: TGCGCCAGCAGCTCCTACGAGTCTAGCACAGATACGCAGTATTTT. This codes for CASSSYESSTDTQYF.

This clone was seen a few times. This chain uses TRBV29-1 with TRBJ1-2; D remains unclear. Germline loops: CDR1 SQVTM, CDR2 ANQGSEA. The length of the CDR3 is 11 residues. Trimming cost V 2 bases and J 2 bases, with 3 bases left between them. The CDR3 loop reads CSVEQNYGYTF. The CDR3 DNA sequence: TGCAGCGTTGAACAGAACTATGGCTACACCTTC.